The next 25 T cell receptor beta chains were all read from a single sample in a study of Tregs in tolerant kidney transplant recipients. The repertoire was sequenced with immunoSEQ multiplex PCR; TCRdb's copy has only in-frame clones and lacks some. This repertoire shows hundreds of thousands of clones, 80% to 85% found once; its top ten account for 0.5% to 0.65%. The sequencing input was CD4+ T cells from blood. These receptors came from a human donor in good health.

The V gene is TRBV4-1, the J gene TRBJ2-5, with D perhaps TRBD2 (6 bases). Deletions cut 1 base from V and 5 bases from J, with 17 bases between. Germline values: CDR1 MGHRA, CDR2 YSYEKL. The CDR3 spans 16 residues. The CDR3 DNA is TGCGCCAGCAGCCAAGTCGGCCGGGGTGGAGGGGAGACCCAGTACTTC. Its protein product is CASSQVGRGGGETQYF.

This rearrangement joins TRBV6-1 to TRBJ1-1, with D perhaps TRBD1 (5 bases). Germline CDR1 reads MNHNS; CDR2 reads SASEGT. V was cut by 3 bases and J by 5 bases, with 13 bases left in between. CDR3 length equals 14 residues. The CDR3 nucleotides read TGTGCCAGCAGTGAGTGGGGGAGGAAAACTGAAGCTTTCTTT. Residues: CASSEWGRKTEAFF.

The chain links TRBV4-1 to TRBJ1-6; 7 nucleotides line up with TRBD1. Trimming removed 1 base from V and 5 bases from J; junction bases left unmatched: 8. The CDR3 contains 17 residues. From germline, CDR1 is MGHRA and CDR2 YSYEKL. The CDR3 nucleotides are TGCGCCAGCAGCCAAGTAGACAGGGCCTGGGATAATTCACCCCTCCACTTT. Translation: CASSQVDRAWDNSPLHF.

The chain carries TRBV11-2 and TRBJ1-1; tentatively, D is TRBD1 (5 bases). V lost 5 bases to trimming and J lost 4 bases, with 14 bases between them. Per germline, CDR1 SGHAT and CDR2 FQNNGV. The CDR3 has 14 amino acids. In nucleotides, the CDR3 is TGTGCCAGCAGCCCCGGGGGTTGGAGCACTGAAGCTTTCTTT. This sequence encodes CASSPGGWSTEAFF.

The genes are TRBV5-1 and TRBJ2-7; no firm D call. The CDR3 length is 13 residues. Germline CDR1 is SGHRS and CDR2 is YFSETQ. Trimming pared 5 bases from V and 8 bases from J, leaving 17 bases between. CDR3 loop: CASRGTTLSKQYF. The CDR3 DNA follows: TGCGCCAGCAGGGGCACGACCCTTAGCAAGCAGTACTTC.

The rearrangement joins TRBV15 to TRBJ1-4; D might be TRBD1 (5 bases). This CDR3 has 16 amino acids. Trimming shortened V by 0 bases and J by 7 bases, and 15 bases separated the two germline ends. The germline V gene has CDR1 LNHNV and CDR2 YYDKDF (reference sequence). This chain's CDR3 is CATSRDRIRVGEKLFF. In DNA form, the CDR3 reads TGTGCCACCAGCAGAGATCGGATCAGGGTGGGTGAAAAACTGTTTTTT.

The chain uses TRBV28 and TRBJ2-7, with D hard to call. The V gene's germline CDR1 is MDHEN and CDR2 SYDVKM. This CDR3 has 14 amino acids. V shed 2 bases and J shed 5 bases, with 13 bases lying between them. For the CDR3, the DNA is TGTGCCAGCAGTTTAAAGCGCAACAGCCACGAGCAGTACTTC. Translating it yields CASSLKRNSHEQYF. Filled out from reference TRBV28 and TRBJ2-7, the complete variable domain reads DVKVTQSSRYLVKRTGEKVFLECVQDMDHENMFWYRQDPGLGLRLIYFSYDVKMKEKGDIPEGYSVSREKKERFSLILESASTNQTSMYLCASSLKRNSHEQYFGPGTRLTVT.

The V and J genes are TRBV4-2 and TRBJ2-5; the D is unclear. CDR3 size: 14 residues. The germline gives CDR1 LGHNA, CDR2 YNFKEQ. The V end lost 4 bases, the J end lost 3 bases, and 12 bases lay between the germline ends. The CDR3 region is CASSPRDGKETQYF. The CDR3 coding sequence is TGTGCCAGCAGCCCTCGTGACGGAAAAGAGACCCAGTACTTC.

This clone was seen more than once but under ten times. The V and J genes are TRBV7-9 and TRBJ1-3, with D unclear. CDR3 length: 13 residues. V lost 5 bases, J lost 0 bases, and 5 bases lay in between. Per the germline V gene, CDR1 is SEHNR and CDR2 is FQNEAQ (reference sequence). CDR3 bases: TGTGCCAGCAGCCGTTCCTCTGGAAACACCATATATTTT. It is translated as CASSRSSGNTIYF.

This clone has just one count. Because the CDR3's place on the DNA is in doubt, the DNA is left out and the CDR3 is given as listed by TCRdb. The chain joins TRBV21-1 to TRBJ2-7; TRBD2 is the table's D call, not checked against the DNA. TRBV21-1 is flagged as a pseudogene. The length of the CDR3 is 16 amino acids, counting both ends. The CDR3 loop reads CARSFGSGSCSGEQYF.

The chain uses TRBV29-1 and TRBJ2-5, with D perhaps TRBD1 or TRBD2 (6 bases each). Trimming took off 4 bases at V and 4 bases at J, with 13 bases between the two ends. CDR1 SQVTM and CDR2 ANQGSEA come from the germline V gene. CDR3 size: 13 residues. CDR3 residues: CSVGFGGRETQYF. Here the CDR3 DNA reads TGCAGCGTTGGGTTTGGGGGGCGAGAGACCCAGTACTTC.

This clone was seen a handful of times. J is TRBJ2-4 and V is TRBV12-2. TRBV12-2 is reported as a pseudogene. The CDR3 has 16 residues. CDR3 nucleotides: TGTGCAAGTCGCATAGAGGACCTTGAAGCCAAAAACATTCAGTACTTC. Translation gives CASRIEDLEAKNIQYF.

The chain joins TRBV2 to TRBJ2-3; no firm D call. The CDR3 is made up of 15 amino acids. Trimming shortened V by 1 base and J by 4 bases, and 12 bases separated the two germline ends. From germline, CDR1 is SNHLY and CDR2 FYNNEI. CDR3 nucleotides: TGTGCCAGCAGTGAAGGGCTCCCTGGGGCAGATACGCAGTATTTT. Encoded protein: CASSEGLPGADTQYF.

This clone was found a few times. This chain uses TRBV2 with TRBJ1-1; D gene uncertain. Trimming took 8 bases from V and 0 from J, leaving 10 bases between them. The CDR3 spans 13 residues. The germline V gene encodes CDR1 SNHLY and CDR2 FYNNEI. The CDR3 region has the DNA TGTGCCAGCCTAGCCGATATGAACACTGAAGCTTTCTTT. It translates to CASLADMNTEAFF.

The rearrangement joins TRBV19 to TRBJ2-3, with 9 bases that match TRBD1. Germline-derived CDR1 and CDR2 are LNHDA and SQIVND (reference sequence). This CDR3 contains 14 residues. Trimming removed 9 bases from V and 6 bases from J; junction bases left unmatched: 10. CDR3 bases: TGTGCCAGCATCGACAGGGGGAGGTCGGATACGCAGTATTTT. This sequence encodes CASIDRGRSDTQYF.

This sequence joins TRBV27 and TRBJ2-3; D not resolved. The CDR3 is made up of 13 amino acids. The germline V and J ends were trimmed by 6 bases and 0 bases, with 7 bases remaining between them. Germline values: CDR1 MNHEY, CDR2 SMNVEV (reference sequence). The CDR3 bases are TGTGCCAGCAGAACTACTAGCACAGATACGCAGTATTTT. It translates to CASRTTSTDTQYF.

The chain has TRBV5-1 and TRBJ2-3; a weak D match, TRBD1 (6 bases). Per the germline V gene, CDR1 is SGHRS and CDR2 is YFSETQ. V gave up 0 bases and J gave up 3 bases, with 11 bases separating them. The CDR3 length is 15 residues. CDR3 nucleotides: TGCGCCAGCAGCTTGGACAGGGCTGGGACAGATACGCAGTATTTT. It is translated as CASSLDRAGTDTQYF.

V usage is TRBV19 and J usage is TRBJ2-5, with 8 bases identical to TRBD1. CDR3 length: 14 residues. Germline CDR1 LNHDA, CDR2 SQIVND (reference sequence). Germline trimming cut 5 bases from V and 2 bases from J; bases unmatched to any gene: 4. The CDR3 reads CASSPRQGQETQYF. CDR3 sequence (DNA): TGTGCCAGTAGTCCGCGACAGGGGCAAGAGACCCAGTACTTC.

The J gene is TRBJ2-7, the V gene TRBV30; D is possibly TRBD1 (6 bases). The length of the CDR3 is 11 residues. The ends were cut back, 7 bases at V and 4 bases at J, with 11 bases in the middle. The germline gives CDR1 GTSNPN, CDR2 SVGIG (reference sequence). This chain's CDR3 is CASTGTYEQYF. The CDR3, as DNA: TGTGCCTCGACGGGGACATACGAGCAGTACTTC. Full variable domain (outside the CDR3, taken from reference TRBV30 and TRBJ2-7): SQTIHQWPATLVQPVGSPLSLECTVEGTSNPNLYWYRQAAGRGLQLLFYSVGIGQISSEVPQNLSASRPQDRQFILSSKKLLLSDSGFYLCASTGTYEQYFGPGTRLTVT.

The chain is built from TRBV2 and TRBJ2-5; possibly TRBD1 for D (5 bases). This CDR3 has 13 amino acids. Between the trimmed V and J ends, which lost 3 bases and 2 bases, there was a span of 7 bases. Germline values: CDR1 SNHLY, CDR2 FYNNEI. The CDR3 sequence: CASSDRAQETQYF. CDR3 coding DNA: TGTGCCAGCAGTGACAGGGCGCAAGAGACCCAGTACTTC. The complete variable domain, with remaining parts taken from reference TRBV2 and TRBJ2-5, reads EPEVTQTPSHQVTQMGQEVILRCVPISNHLYFYWYRQILGQKVEFLVSFYNNEISEKSEIFDDQFSVERPDGSNFTLKIRSTKLEDSAMYFCASSDRAQETQYFGPGTRLLVL.

V and J are TRBV19 and TRBJ1-5; the match to TRBD1 covers 7 bases. Per germline, CDR1 LNHDA and CDR2 SQIVND (reference sequence). This CDR3 spans 13 amino acids. V dropped 7 bases and J dropped 7; count of bases not matched to a gene: 7. The chain's CDR3 is CASTDRERQPQHF. CDR3 in DNA: TGTGCCAGTACCGACAGGGAGAGGCAGCCCCAGCATTTT. Full variable domain (outside the CDR3, taken from reference TRBV19 and TRBJ1-5): DGGITQSPKYLFRKEGQNVTLSCEQNLNHDAMYWYRQDPGQGLRLIYYSQIVNDFQKGDIAEGYSVSREKKESFPLTVTSAQKNPTAFYLCASTDRERQPQHFGDGTRLSIL.

As for this clone: This specimen includes other DNA sequences encoding the same CDR3. The V call is TRBV19, the J call TRBJ1-3; 7 nucleotides line up with TRBD1. This CDR3 has 16 amino acids. The germline gives CDR1 LNHDA, CDR2 SQIVND (reference sequence). Trimming at V came to 3 bases and at J to 4 bases, leaving 9 bases not matched to a gene. CDR3 protein: CASSMMGQFGGNTIYF. The CDR3 region has the DNA TGTGCCAGTAGTATGATGGGACAGTTCGGCGGAAACACCATATATTTT.

The chain couples TRBV18 to TRBJ2-6; 8 bases are a match to TRBD1. The CDR3 is 18 amino acids. J was trimmed by 3 bases and V by 1 base; bases with no gene match: 8. Germline CDR1 and CDR2: KGHSH and LQKENI. DNA for the CDR3: TGTGCCAGCTCACCACGAGCAGGGGGCGCAAGTGGGGCCAACGTCCTGACTTTC. This codes for CASSPRAGGASGANVLTF.

This sequence joins TRBV4-1 and TRBJ2-7, with D tentatively TRBD2 (7 bases). The germline gives CDR1 MGHRA, CDR2 YSYEKL. The germline V and J ends were trimmed by 0 bases and 4 bases, with 19 bases remaining between them. The CDR3 runs 17 residues. The CDR3, as DNA: TGCGCCAGCAGCCAAGAGGGCGGCGGGGGCCCGGGTTACGAGCAGTACTTC. This translates into CASSQEGGGGPGYEQYF.

The rearrangement uses TRBV7-6 and TRBJ2-5; D possibly corresponds to TRBD1 (6 bases). Germline CDR1 reads SGHVS; CDR2 reads FNYEAQ. This CDR3 has 14 residues. V gave up 5 bases and J gave up 7 bases, with 17 bases separating them. The CDR3 DNA follows: TGTGCCAGCAGCCAAACAGGGTTGGGGGTGACCCAGTACTTC. Its translation is CASSQTGLGVTQYF.